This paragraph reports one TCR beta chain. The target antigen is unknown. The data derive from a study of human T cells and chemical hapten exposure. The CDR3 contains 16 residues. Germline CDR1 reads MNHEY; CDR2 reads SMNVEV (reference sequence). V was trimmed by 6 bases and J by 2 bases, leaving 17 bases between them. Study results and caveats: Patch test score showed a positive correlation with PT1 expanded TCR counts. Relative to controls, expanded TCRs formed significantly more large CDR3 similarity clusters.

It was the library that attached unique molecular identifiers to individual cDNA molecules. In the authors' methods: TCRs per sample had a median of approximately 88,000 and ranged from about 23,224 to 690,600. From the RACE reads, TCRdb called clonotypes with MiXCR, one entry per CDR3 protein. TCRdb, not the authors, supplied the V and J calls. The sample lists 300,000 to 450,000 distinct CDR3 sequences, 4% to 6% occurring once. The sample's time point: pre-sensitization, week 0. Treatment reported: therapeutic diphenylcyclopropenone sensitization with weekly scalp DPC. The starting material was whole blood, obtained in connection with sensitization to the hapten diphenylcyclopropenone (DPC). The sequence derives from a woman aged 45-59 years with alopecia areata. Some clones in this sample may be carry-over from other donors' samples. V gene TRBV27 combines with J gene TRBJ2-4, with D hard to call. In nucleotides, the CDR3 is TGTGCCAGCAGCCTTACCCCGCCGGGTACCAAAAACATTCAGTACTTC. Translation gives CASSLTPPGTKNIQYF.